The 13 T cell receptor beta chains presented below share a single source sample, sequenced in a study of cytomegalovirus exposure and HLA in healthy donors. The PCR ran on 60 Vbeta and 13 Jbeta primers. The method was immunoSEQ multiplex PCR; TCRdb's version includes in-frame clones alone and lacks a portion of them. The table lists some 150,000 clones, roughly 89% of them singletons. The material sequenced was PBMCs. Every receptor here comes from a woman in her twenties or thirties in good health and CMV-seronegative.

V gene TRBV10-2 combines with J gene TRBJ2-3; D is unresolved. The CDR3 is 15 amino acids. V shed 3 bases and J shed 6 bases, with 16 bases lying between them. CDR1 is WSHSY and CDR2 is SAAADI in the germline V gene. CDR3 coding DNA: TGCGCCAGCAGTGACGTGCGGCCCCCCGCGGATACGCAGTATTTT. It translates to CASSDVRPPADTQYF.

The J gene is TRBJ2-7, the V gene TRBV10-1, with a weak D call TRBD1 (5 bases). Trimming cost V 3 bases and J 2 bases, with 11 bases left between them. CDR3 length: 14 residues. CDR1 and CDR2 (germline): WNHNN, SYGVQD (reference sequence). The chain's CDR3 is CASSEGVDPYEQYF. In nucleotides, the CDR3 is TGCGCCAGCAGTGAAGGGGTAGATCCCTACGAGCAGTACTTC.

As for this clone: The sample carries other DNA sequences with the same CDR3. CDR3 sequence (DNA): TGTGCCAGCTCACCCCTGAGCAATCAGCCCCAGCATTTT. Residues: CASSPLSNQPQHF. The V call is TRBV18, the J call TRBJ1-5; no clear D. Germline loops: CDR1 KGHSH, CDR2 LQKENI. The CDR3 covers 13 residues. Trimming took 3 bases from V and 1 from J, leaving 4 bases between them.

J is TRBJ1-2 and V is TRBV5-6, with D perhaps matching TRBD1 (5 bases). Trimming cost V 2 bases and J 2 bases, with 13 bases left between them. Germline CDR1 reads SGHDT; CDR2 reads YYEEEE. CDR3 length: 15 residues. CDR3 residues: CASSFQGRRNYGYTF. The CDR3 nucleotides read TGTGCCAGCAGCTTCCAGGGAAGGCGAAACTATGGCTACACCTTC.

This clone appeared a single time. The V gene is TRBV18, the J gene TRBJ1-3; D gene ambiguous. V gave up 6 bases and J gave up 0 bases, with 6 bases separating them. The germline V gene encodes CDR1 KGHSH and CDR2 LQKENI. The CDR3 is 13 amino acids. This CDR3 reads CASSPSSGNTIYF. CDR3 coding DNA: TGTGCCAGCTCCCCCTCCTCTGGAAACACCATATATTTT.

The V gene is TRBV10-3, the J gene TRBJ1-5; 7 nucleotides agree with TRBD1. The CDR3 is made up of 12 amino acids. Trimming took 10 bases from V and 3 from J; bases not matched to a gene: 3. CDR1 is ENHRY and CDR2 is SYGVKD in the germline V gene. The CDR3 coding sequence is TGTGCCACAGGGACAGACAATCAGCCCCAGCATTTT. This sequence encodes CATGTDNQPQHF.

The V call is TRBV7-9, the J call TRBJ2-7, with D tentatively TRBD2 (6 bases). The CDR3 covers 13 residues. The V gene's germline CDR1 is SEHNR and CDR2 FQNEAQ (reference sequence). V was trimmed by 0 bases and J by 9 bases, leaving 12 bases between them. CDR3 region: CASSLALLGGQYF. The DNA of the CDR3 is TGTGCCAGCAGCTTAGCGCTTTTGGGGGGGCAGTACTTC.

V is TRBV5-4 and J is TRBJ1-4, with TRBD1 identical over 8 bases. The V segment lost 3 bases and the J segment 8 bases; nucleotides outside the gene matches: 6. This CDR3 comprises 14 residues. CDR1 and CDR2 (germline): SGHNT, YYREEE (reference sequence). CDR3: CASSWGRGREKLFF. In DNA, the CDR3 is TGTGCCAGCAGCTGGGGCAGGGGGCGAGAAAAACTGTTTTTT.

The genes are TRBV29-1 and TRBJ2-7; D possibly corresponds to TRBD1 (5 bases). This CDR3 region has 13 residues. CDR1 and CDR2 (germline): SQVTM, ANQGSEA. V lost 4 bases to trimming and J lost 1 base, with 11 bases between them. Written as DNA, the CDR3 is TGCAGCGTTGTCGGAGACAGATCCTACGAGCAGTACTTC. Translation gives CSVVGDRSYEQYF.

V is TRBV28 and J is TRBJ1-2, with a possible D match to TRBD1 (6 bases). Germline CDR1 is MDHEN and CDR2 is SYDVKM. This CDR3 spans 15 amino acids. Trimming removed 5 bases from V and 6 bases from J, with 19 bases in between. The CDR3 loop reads CASSPTQDSGNGYTF. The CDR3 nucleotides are TGTGCCAGCAGTCCAACACAGGACAGCGGTAATGGCTACACCTTC.

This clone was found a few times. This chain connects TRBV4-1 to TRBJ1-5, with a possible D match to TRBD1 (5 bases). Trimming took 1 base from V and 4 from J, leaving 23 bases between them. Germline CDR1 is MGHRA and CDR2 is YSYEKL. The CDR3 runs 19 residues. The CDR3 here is CASSQVRGRIGGPNQPQHF. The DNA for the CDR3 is TGCGCCAGCAGCCAAGTTCGGGGCAGAATCGGGGGACCTAATCAGCCCCAGCATTTT.

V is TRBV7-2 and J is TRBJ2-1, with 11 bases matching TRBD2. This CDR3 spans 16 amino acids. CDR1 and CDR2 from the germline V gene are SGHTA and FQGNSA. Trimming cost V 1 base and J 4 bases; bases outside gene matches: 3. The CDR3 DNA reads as TGTGCCAGCAGCTTAGGTCTAGCGGGGGGTTACAATGAGCAGTTCTTC. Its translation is CASSLGLAGGYNEQFF.

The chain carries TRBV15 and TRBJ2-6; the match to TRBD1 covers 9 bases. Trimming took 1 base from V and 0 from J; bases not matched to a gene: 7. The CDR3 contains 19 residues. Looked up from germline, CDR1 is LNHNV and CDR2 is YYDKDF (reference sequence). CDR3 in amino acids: CATSRARDRATSGANVLTF. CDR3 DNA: TGTGCCACCAGCAGAGCCCGGGACAGGGCGACCTCTGGGGCCAACGTCCTGACTTTC.